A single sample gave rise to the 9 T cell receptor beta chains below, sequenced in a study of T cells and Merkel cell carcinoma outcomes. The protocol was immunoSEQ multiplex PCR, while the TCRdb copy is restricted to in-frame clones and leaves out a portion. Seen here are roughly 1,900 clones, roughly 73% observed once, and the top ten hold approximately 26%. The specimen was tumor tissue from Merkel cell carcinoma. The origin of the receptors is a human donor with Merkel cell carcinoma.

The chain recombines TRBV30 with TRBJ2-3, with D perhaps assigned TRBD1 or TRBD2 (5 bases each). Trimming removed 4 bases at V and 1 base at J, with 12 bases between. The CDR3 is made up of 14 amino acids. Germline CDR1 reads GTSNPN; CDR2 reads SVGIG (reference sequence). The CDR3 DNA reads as TGTGCCTGGAAGTGGGGACGGGGCACAGATACGCAGTATTTT. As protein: CAWKWGRGTDTQYF. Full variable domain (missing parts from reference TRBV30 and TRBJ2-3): SQTIHQWPATLVQPVGSPLSLECTVEGTSNPNLYWYRQAAGRGLQLLFYSVGIGQISSEVPQNLSASRPQDRQFILSSKKLLLSDSGFYLCAWKWGRGTDTQYFGPGTRLTVL.

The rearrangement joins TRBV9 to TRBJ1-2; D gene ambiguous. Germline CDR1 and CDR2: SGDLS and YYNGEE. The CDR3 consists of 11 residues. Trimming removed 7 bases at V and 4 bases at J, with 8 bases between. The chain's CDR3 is CASGLPYGYTF. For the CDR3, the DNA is TGTGCCAGCGGTCTGCCCTATGGCTACACCTTC.

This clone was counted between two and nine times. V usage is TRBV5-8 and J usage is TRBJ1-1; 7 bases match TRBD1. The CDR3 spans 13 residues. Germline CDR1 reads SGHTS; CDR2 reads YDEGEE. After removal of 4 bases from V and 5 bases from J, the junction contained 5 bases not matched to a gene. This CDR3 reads CASSLQGWTEAFF. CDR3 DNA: TGTGCCAGCAGCCTACAGGGGTGGACTGAAGCTTTCTTT.

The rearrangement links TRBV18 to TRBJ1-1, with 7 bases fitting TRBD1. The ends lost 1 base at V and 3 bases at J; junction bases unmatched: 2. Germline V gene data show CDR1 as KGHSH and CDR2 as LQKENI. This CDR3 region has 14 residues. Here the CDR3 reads CASSPQGADTEAFF. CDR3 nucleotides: TGTGCCAGCTCACCACAGGGGGCAGACACTGAAGCTTTCTTT.

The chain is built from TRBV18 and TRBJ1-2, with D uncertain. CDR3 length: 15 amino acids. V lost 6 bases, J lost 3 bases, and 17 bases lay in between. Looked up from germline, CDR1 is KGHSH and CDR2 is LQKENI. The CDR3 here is CASSAPANPHYGYTF. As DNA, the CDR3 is TGTGCCAGCTCCGCGCCCGCCAACCCACACTATGGCTACACCTTC.

The CDR3 bases are TGCAGCGTTGAAGGCGGGACGGACACTGAAGCTTTCTTT. It codes for CSVEGGTDTEAFF. V is TRBV29-1 and J is TRBJ1-1; TRBD1 might be the D (5 bases). V was clipped by 1 base and J by 3 bases, with 9 bases between them. Germline V CDR1 and CDR2: SQVTM, ANQGSEA. The CDR3 sequence is 13 residues long.

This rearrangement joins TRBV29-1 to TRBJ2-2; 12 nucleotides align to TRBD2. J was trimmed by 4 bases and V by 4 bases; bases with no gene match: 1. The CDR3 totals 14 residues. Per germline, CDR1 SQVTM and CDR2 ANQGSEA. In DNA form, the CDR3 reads TGCAGCGTTGGACTAGCGGGGGCCACCGGGGAGCTGTTTTTT. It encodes CSVGLAGATGELFF.

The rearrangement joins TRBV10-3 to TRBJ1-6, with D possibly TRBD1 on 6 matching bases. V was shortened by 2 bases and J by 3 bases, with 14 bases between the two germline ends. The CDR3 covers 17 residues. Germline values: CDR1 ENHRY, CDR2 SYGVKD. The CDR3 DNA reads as TGTGCCATCAGTGAGAGGCTGCGAGGGGGCTATAATTCACCCCTCCACTTT. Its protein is CAISERLRGGYNSPLHF.

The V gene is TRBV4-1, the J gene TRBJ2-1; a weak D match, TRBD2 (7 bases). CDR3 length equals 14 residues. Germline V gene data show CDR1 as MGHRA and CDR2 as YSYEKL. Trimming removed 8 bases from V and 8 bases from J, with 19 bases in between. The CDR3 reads CASEGGAVSDEQFF. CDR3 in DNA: TGCGCCAGCGAAGGGGGGGCCGTATCCGATGAGCAGTTCTTC.